The present TCR beta chain was sequenced within a study of cytomegalovirus exposure and HLA in healthy donors. Whole-study results and caveats: In vitro data verified a few CMV-associated chains as specific for CMV antigens.

J gave up 4 bases and V 6 bases, and 2 bases lay outside the gene matches. The CDR3 has 13 amino acids. Germline CDR1 and CDR2: MNHNS and SASEGT. Remarks on this clone: No antigen is known for it.

Clones were sequenced by immunoSEQ multiplex PCR, and TCRdb holds only the in-frame ones, with some missing. The sample lists some 100,000 clones; 86% were seen once. The clonotype was recovered from a man between 18 and 29 years old in good health and CMV-seronegative. The sequenced sample was PBMCs. The gene calls are TRBV6-1 and TRBJ2-3; 9 nucleotides agree with TRBD1. In nucleotides, the CDR3 is TGTGCCAGCAGAACAGGGGGCCCAGATACGCAGTATTTT. Translated, it gives CASRTGGPDTQYF.